A selection of T cell receptor beta chains follows, all from one sample in a study of PD-1 blockade in classical Hodgkin lymphoma. TCRdb's table, derived via immunoSEQ multiplex PCR, lists solely in-frame clones and lacks some. The table lists 13,000 or so clones, approximately 80% of them singletons, with approximately 15% in the top ten. This sample comprised peripheral blood mononuclear cells (PBMCs), obtained before the fourth cycle of nivolumab. All receptors derive from a human donor with classical Hodgkin lymphoma. The CDR3 runs from the conserved cysteine through the conserved F or W. The order of the fields is CDR3 length, D gene, J gene, clone size, V gene, CDR3 protein, CDR3 DNA. A D gene is named only where the DNA matches it firmly. The size field is filled for only some rows; it gives once, few, many or a size class.

14 | NA | TRBJ1-1 | NA | TRBV7-2 | CASSLSGVNTEAFF | TGTGCCAGCAGCTTATCAGGGGTGAACACTGAAGCTTTCTTT
14 | TRBD2 | TRBJ2-2 | NA | TRBV7-2 | CASSRRRGVGELFF | TGTGCCAGCAGTCGCCGACGGGGGGTCGGGGAGCTGTTTTTT
14 | NA | TRBJ1-5 | NA | TRBV7-2 | CASSVDRAVEPQHF | TGTGCCAGCAGCGTGGACAGAGCCGTGGAGCCCCAGCATTTT
17 | TRBD2 | TRBJ2-1 | NA | TRBV4-3 | CASSQHSGGGPEGEQFF | TGCGCCAGCAGCCAACACAGCGGGGGGGGCCCGGAAGGTGAGCAGTTCTTC
14 | TRBD1 | TRBJ1-5 | NA | TRBV9 | CASSAGGRNQPQHF | TGTGCCAGCAGCGCAGGGGGCAGGAATCAGCCCCAGCATTTT
17 | TRBD1 | TRBJ2-5 | NA | TRBV7-6 | CASRQGALVRGQETQYF | TGTGCCAGCAGACAGGGGGCTTTAGTACGGGGCCAAGAGACCCAGTACTTC
12 | NA | TRBJ1-2 | few | TRBV2 | CASSVTVYGYTF | TGTGCCAGCAGTGTGACAGTCTATGGCTACACCTTC
15 | NA | TRBJ1-4 | once | TRBV6-6 | CASSYSGGFNEKLFF | TGTGCCAGCAGTTACTCGGGGGGCTTTAATGAAAAACTGTTTTTT
13 | NA | TRBJ1-1 | NA | TRBV15 | CATSWTVNTEAFF | TGTGCCACCAGCTGGACAGTCAACACTGAAGCTTTCTTT
17 | NA | TRBJ2-1 | NA | TRBV4-1 | CAGSQVGEGSSYNEQFF | TGCGCCGGCAGCCAAGTTGGGGAAGGAAGCTCCTACAATGAGCAGTTCTTC
13 | TRBD1 | TRBJ2-7 | NA | TRBV18 | CASSPSGGGEQYF | TGTGCCAGCTCACCCTCAGGGGGCGGCGAGCAGTACTTC
15 | TRBD2 | TRBJ2-1 | NA | TRBV28 | CASSRLAGGVNEQFF | TGTGCCAGCAGCAGACTAGCGGGGGGTGTGAATGAGCAGTTCTTC
12 | TRBD2 | TRBJ2-1 | NA | TRBV5-4 | CASSLVAGGQFF | TGTGCCAGCAGCTTGGTGGCGGGGGGGCAGTTCTTC
17 | TRBD1 | TRBJ2-3 | NA | TRBV2 | CASLTVADRGPTDTQYF | TGTGCCAGCCTTACCGTAGCGGACAGGGGACCGACAGATACGCAGTATTTT
19 | NA | TRBJ2-1 | NA | TRBV19 | CASRRPHRGQFVLFNEQFF | TGTGCCAGTCGCAGACCTCATCGCGGACAGTTTGTGTTATTCAATGAGCAGTTCTTC
17 | NA | TRBJ1-3 | few | TRBV2 | CASSEGGSDRLGDTIYF | TGTGCCAGCAGTGAAGGGGGCAGCGACCGTCTCGGGGACACCATATATTTT
15 | TRBD1 | TRBJ2-2 | NA | TRBV15 | CATSRTGADTGELFF | TGTGCCACCAGCAGGACAGGGGCTGACACCGGGGAGCTGTTTTTT
16 | TRBD1 | TRBJ2-2 | NA | TRBV5-5 | CASSLAPGGNTGELFF | TGTGCCAGCAGCTTGGCGCCAGGGGGAAACACCGGGGAGCTGTTTTTT
15 | NA | TRBJ2-7 | NA | TRBV6-1 | CASRELGPFEREQYF | TGTGCCAGCCGAGAGTTGGGGCCTTTCGAGCGCGAGCAGTACTTC
14 | NA | TRBJ1-2 | NA | TRBV18 | CASSPPSLNYGYTF | TGTGCCAGCTCACCACCATCCCTCAACTATGGCTACACCTTC
15 | NA | TRBJ1-2 | once | TRBV6-6 | CASSDSGGYDYGYTF | TGTGCCAGCAGTGACTCGGGAGGGTACGACTATGGCTACACCTTC
14 | NA | TRBJ2-1 | NA | TRBV7-7 | CVPPPQGYHNEQFF | TGTGTTCCACCCCCCCAGGGATACCATAATGAGCAGTTCTTC
14 | TRBD1 | TRBJ2-1 | NA | TRBV2 | CASSDGQVRNEQFF | TGTGCCAGCAGTGACGGACAGGTTAGGAATGAGCAGTTCTTC
13 | TRBD1 | TRBJ1-6 | once | TRBV30 | CAWGRQGDSPLHF | TGTGCCTGGGGCCGGCAGGGGGATTCACCCCTCCACTTT
15 | NA | TRBJ1-4 | few | TRBV6-5 | CASSYTDWGGGKLFF | TGTGCCAGCAGTTACACAGATTGGGGCGGCGGAAAACTGTTTTTT
16 | NA | TRBJ2-4 | NA | TRBV4-1 | CASSRGLIQTGNIQYF | TGCGCCAGCAGCCGAGGCCTGATCCAAACGGGGAACATTCAGTACTTC
13 | NA | TRBJ1-2 | NA | TRBV11-2 | CASSRRLFYGYTF | TGTGCCAGCAGCAGAAGACTATTCTATGGCTACACCTTC
14 | TRBD1 | TRBJ1-1 | NA | TRBV6-1 | CASSEIGTALRAFF | TGTGCCAGCAGTGAAATAGGGACAGCCTTGAGAGCTTTCTTT
15 | NA | TRBJ1-5 | NA | TRBV19 | CASSDGAAWGQPQHF | TGTGCCAGTAGTGACGGGGCCGCCTGGGGCCAGCCCCAGCATTTT
14 | NA | TRBJ1-4 | NA | TRBV28 | CASRRGGSEGKLFF | TGTGCCAGCAGGCGCGGCGGGAGTGAGGGAAAACTGTTTTTT
13 | NA | TRBJ2-2 | NA | TRBV7-2 | CASSIGVTGELFF | TGTGCCAGCAGTATAGGAGTCACCGGGGAGCTGTTTTTT
17 | NA | TRBJ1-5 | NA | TRBV19 | CASSIRRTIRDNQPQHF | TGTGCCAGTAGTATACGAAGGACCATTCGGGACAATCAGCCCCAGCATTTT
17 | NA | TRBJ2-6 | NA | TRBV7-3 | CASSPGVSLSGANVLTF | TGTGCCAGCTCGCCGGGGGTTTCCCTCTCTGGGGCCAACGTCCTGACTTTC
16 | TRBD1 | TRBJ2-1 | NA | TRBV6-5 | CASSSQGAQTYNEQFF | TGTGCCAGCAGTTCCCAGGGGGCCCAAACTTACAATGAGCAGTTCTTC
15 | TRBD2 | TRBJ2-3 | NA | TRBV28 | CASSLTSGGTDTQYF | TGTGCCAGCAGTTTAACTAGCGGGGGCACAGATACGCAGTATTTT
15 | NA | TRBJ2-1 | once | TRBV7-2 | CASSNRDRIFNEQFF | TGTGCCAGCAGCAACCGGGACCGCATCTTCAATGAGCAGTTCTTC
13 | NA | TRBJ1-5 | NA | TRBV9 | CASSVVRWTRQHF | TGTGCCAGCAGCGTAGTTAGGTGGACGAGACAGCATTTT
15 | NA | TRBJ2-1 | NA | TRBV7-8 | CASSLGLDSYNEQFF | TGTGCCAGCAGCTTGGGACTCGACTCCTACAATGAGCAGTTCTTC
15 | TRBD2 | TRBJ2-1 | NA | TRBV28 | CASSFGLAGDNEQFF | TGTGCCAGCAGTTTCGGACTAGCGGGGGACAATGAGCAGTTCTTC
17 | NA | TRBJ1-6 | NA | TRBV6-4 | CASIPLSEKGPSRALHF | TGTGCCAGCATCCCCTTGAGTGAGAAGGGGCCATCCAGAGCCCTCCACTTT
11 | NA | TRBJ1-1 | NA | TRBV4-2 | CASSRNTEAFF | TGTGCCAGCAGCCGGAACACTGAAGCTTTCTTT
13 | NA | TRBJ1-1 | few | TRBV6-6 | CASMGGGGTEAFF | TGTGCCAGCATGGGGGGAGGCGGCACTGAAGCTTTCTTT
16 | NA | TRBJ1-5 | NA | TRBV4-1 | CASSHNGGRSNQPQHF | TGCGCCAGCAGCCATAATGGGGGTAGGAGCAATCAGCCCCAGCATTTT
16 | TRBD1 | TRBJ2-1 | NA | TRBV7-9 | CASSSRTGGAYNEQFF | TGTGCCAGCAGCTCCCGGACAGGGGGCGCCTACAATGAGCAGTTCTTC
13 | NA | TRBJ2-5 | few | TRBV6-5 | CASGFEGTETQYF | TGTGCCAGCGGATTCGAGGGGACGGAGACCCAGTACTTC
14 | NA | TRBJ1-5 | NA | TRBV7-8 | CASSLSSGTQPQHF | TGTGCCAGCAGCTTATCGAGTGGGACTCAGCCCCAGCATTTT
14 | TRBD1 | TRBJ2-7 | once | TRBV2 | CASSYPTGFHEQYF | TGTGCCAGCAGCTATCCGACAGGGTTTCACGAGCAGTACTTC
13 | NA | TRBJ2-1 | NA | TRBV12-5 | CASGLGVFDEQFF | TGTGCTAGTGGCCTAGGGGTTTTCGATGAGCAGTTCTTC
14 | NA | TRBJ2-7 | NA | TRBV9 | CASSTGWGRTEQYF | TGTGCCAGCAGTACGGGATGGGGCCGTACCGAGCAGTACTTC
15 | TRBD1 | TRBJ1-2 | NA | TRBV28 | CASSFGDRGTNGYTF | TGTGCCAGCAGTTTTGGAGACAGGGGCACAAATGGCTACACCTTC
14 | NA | TRBJ1-5 | NA | TRBV10-3 | CAISESQLNQPQHF | TGTGCCATCAGTGAGTCACAGTTAAATCAGCCCCAGCATTTT
12 | NA | TRBJ1-1 | NA | TRBV2 | CASRPRTAEAFF | TGTGCCAGCAGGCCGCGGACCGCAGAAGCTTTCTTT
13 | NA | TRBJ2-5 | NA | TRBV28 | CASSPGRGETQYF | TGTGCCAGCAGCCCCGGACGTGGAGAGACCCAGTACTTC
15 | NA | TRBJ2-5 | NA | TRBV6-6 | CASSYWSSTGETQYF | TGTGCCAGCAGTTACTGGTCTAGTACGGGGGAGACCCAGTACTTC
13 | TRBD1 | TRBJ1-6 | NA | TRBV6-1 | CASGTGNNSPLHF | TGTGCCAGCGGGACAGGGAATAATTCACCCCTCCACTTT
14 | NA | TRBJ2-3 | NA | TRBV7-3 | CASSLTPGPDTQYF | TGTGCCAGCAGCTTAACGCCGGGGCCAGATACGCAGTATTTT
12 | NA | TRBJ2-1 | NA | TRBV4-1 | CASSQVAGEQFF | TGCGCCAGCAGCCAAGTCGCGGGTGAGCAGTTCTTC